The 27 T cell receptor beta chains listed next were all sequenced from one sample in a study of Ad26.COV2.S vaccination and SARS-CoV-2 variants. Noted treatment: roughly 20 received Ad26.COV2.S at low or high dose, single or two shots; about 5 received placebo; per-sample allocation not given. Collection of samples fell on day 63 after the first vaccine or placebo injection. Measured with immunoSEQ multiplex PCR; TCRdb has only the in-frame clones, and not every one. The repertoire holds hundreds of thousands of clones, 89% seen once, with approximately 1.5% in the top ten. This sample comprised peripheral blood, obtained in a trial of Ad26.COV2.S vaccine versus placebo. These receptors all come from a person aged 18-60 years who received the Ad26.COV2.S COVID-19 vaccine or a placebo.

The CDR3 DNA sequence: TGTGCCACCTCAGCCGAGGGGGCGCAAGAGACCCAGTACTTC. The encoded protein is CATSAEGAQETQYF. The genes are TRBV13 and TRBJ2-5; 7 positions match TRBD1. V was clipped by 10 bases and J by 2 bases; unmatched bases: 10. The CDR3 consists of 14 residues. The germline CDR1 and CDR2 sequences are PRHDT and FYEKMQ (reference sequence). The complete variable domain, with remaining parts taken from reference TRBV13 and TRBJ2-5, reads AAGVIQSPRHLIKEKRETATLKCYPIPRHDTVYWYQQGPGQDPQFLISFYEKMQSDKGSIPDRFSAQQFSDYHSELNMSSLELGDSALYFCATSAEGAQETQYFGPGTRLLVL.

The gene calls are TRBV27 and TRBJ2-3; TRBD1 is a possible D gene (5 bases). There are 16 residues in the CDR3. V lost 2 bases and J 5 bases, leaving 17 bases between the germline ends. Germline V gene sequence: CDR1 MNHEY, CDR2 SMNVEV (reference sequence). The CDR3 DNA sequence: TGTGCCAGCAGTTTAGAAGGGGCGCGGAGAGTAGATACGCAGTATTTT. This encodes CASSLEGARRVDTQYF.

In regard to this clone: Different DNA sequences within this sample yield the same CDR3. The chain combines TRBV30 with TRBJ1-5; unclear D gene. V was shortened by 0 bases and J by 2 bases, with 11 bases between the two germline ends. Germline V lookup: CDR1 GTSNPN, CDR2 SVGIG (reference sequence). There are 15 residues in the CDR3. CDR3 protein: CAWSVLGQGNQPQHF. The DNA for the CDR3 is TGTGCCTGGAGTGTACTAGGGCAGGGCAATCAGCCCCAGCATTTT.

The gene calls are TRBV7-9 and TRBJ2-5, with 7 bases fitting TRBD1. Trimming took 0 bases from V and 2 from J; bases not matched to a gene: 3. The CDR3 contains 15 residues. Germline values: CDR1 SEHNR, CDR2 FQNEAQ (reference sequence). The DNA for the CDR3 is TGTGCCAGCAGCTTAGCACGACAGGGTCAAGAGACCCAGTACTTC. It codes for CASSLARQGQETQYF.

This clone was seen a single time. The genes are TRBV12-3 or TRBV12-4 and TRBJ2-2; the D is unclear. The CDR3 totals 12 residues. The V and J ends lost 4 bases and 5 bases respectively, with 5 bases between them. CDR3 region: CASSWRTGELFF. CDR3 sequence (DNA): TGTGCCAGCAGTTGGAGAACCGGGGAGCTGTTTTTT.

V and J are TRBV18 and TRBJ2-7, with D perhaps TRBD2 (6 bases). Looked up from germline, CDR1 is KGHSH and CDR2 is LQKENI. The ends were cut back, 0 bases at V and 2 bases at J, with 11 bases in the middle. CDR3 length equals 15 residues. The CDR3 DNA follows: TGTGCCAGCTCACCACCCAGTTCGGGGGCCTACGAGCAGTACTTC. Amino acids: CASSPPSSGAYEQYF.

CDR3 nucleotide sequence: TGTGCCAGCAGCCAGGGCCTAGCGGGGAACACCGGGGAGCTGTTTTTT. Its protein is CASSQGLAGNTGELFF. The chain has TRBV4-2 and TRBJ2-2; 8 nucleotides align to TRBD2. Trimming at V came to 3 bases and at J to 1 base, leaving 4 bases not matched to a gene. The CDR3 loop spans 16 amino acids. Germline assignment: CDR1 LGHNA and CDR2 YNFKEQ.

This chain joins TRBV5-1 and TRBJ2-6, with D uncertain. The CDR3 runs to 15 residues. Trimming shortened V by 4 bases and J by 0 bases, and 8 bases separated the two germline ends. Per the germline V gene, CDR1 is SGHRS and CDR2 is YFSETQ. The CDR3 DNA sequence: TGCGCCAGCAGCACCGAGAACTCTGGGGCCAACGTCCTGACTTTC. Amino acids: CASSTENSGANVLTF.

The chain is built from TRBV6-2 or TRBV6-3 and TRBJ2-2, with unresolved D. Germline CDR1 MNHEY, CDR2 SVGEGT. Trimming removed 2 bases from V and 6 bases from J, with 10 bases in between. CDR3 length equals 14 residues. CDR3 DNA: TGTGCCAGCAGTTACGCTTGGCTAGCCGGGGAGCTGTTTTTT. Translating it yields CASSYAWLAGELFF.

This clone was seen a single time. The chain links TRBV25-1 to TRBJ1-4; D is unresolved. This CDR3 has 16 amino acids. Germline CDR1 is MGHDK and CDR2 is SYGVNS. V was cut by 2 bases and J by 5 bases, with 15 bases left in between. The DNA of the CDR3 is TGTGCCAGCAGTGAAACCAAGAGGTCGGTGAATGAAAAACTGTTTTTT. Residues: CASSETKRSVNEKLFF.

This chain links TRBV5-4 with TRBJ1-1, with 7 nucleotides matching TRBD1. Germline CDR1 is SGHNT and CDR2 is YYREEE (reference sequence). V shed 0 bases and J 10 bases; nucleotides not matched to a gene: 3. There are 12 residues in the CDR3. As DNA, the CDR3 is TGTGCCAGCAGCTTGGACGGACAGGTAGCTTTCTTT. Encoded protein: CASSLDGQVAFF.

The CDR3: CASSLVPTSGNEQFF. The CDR3, as DNA: TGCGCCAGCAGCTTGGTTCCGACTAGCGGAAATGAGCAGTTCTTC. The gene calls are TRBV5-1 and TRBJ2-1, with 9 bases that match TRBD2. Germline CDR1 and CDR2: SGHRS and YFSETQ. The CDR3 runs 15 residues. Trimming at V came to 0 bases and at J to 7 bases, leaving 5 bases not matched to a gene.

The V and J genes are TRBV4-2 and TRBJ1-6; D is uncertain. The CDR3 length is 17 residues. Trimming removed 1 base from V and 0 bases from J, with 10 bases in between. Per germline, CDR1 LGHNA and CDR2 YNFKEQ. CDR3 amino acids: CASSQGGRSSYNSPLHF. As DNA, the CDR3 is TGTGCCAGCAGCCAAGGAGGGAGAAGCTCCTATAATTCACCCCTCCACTTT.

This chain connects TRBV7-2 to TRBJ2-5; 14 bases match TRBD2. Trimming took 3 bases from V and 8 from J; bases not matched to a gene: 5. Germline CDR1 and CDR2: SGHTA and FQGNSA. CDR3 length equals 15 residues. CDR3 in amino acids: CASSLTGLAGGTQYF. Here the CDR3 DNA reads TGTGCCAGCAGCTTGACCGGACTAGCGGGGGGCACCCAGTACTTC.

The chain uses TRBV30 and TRBJ1-2, with a weak D call TRBD1 (5 bases). CDR3 size: 13 residues. V was shortened by 5 bases and J by 9 bases, with 19 bases between the two germline ends. From germline, CDR1 is GTSNPN and CDR2 SVGIG (reference sequence). In DNA form, the CDR3 reads TGTGCCTGGGGGCAGGGATTGTTCTTGCGCTACACCTTC. Translating gives CAWGQGLFLRYTF. Based on the CDR3 plus reference TRBV30 and TRBJ1-2, the full variable domain is SQTIHQWPATLVQPVGSPLSLECTVEGTSNPNLYWYRQAAGRGLQLLFYSVGIGQISSEVPQNLSASRPQDRQFILSSKKLLLSDSGFYLCAWGQGLFLRYTFGSGTRLTVV.

The table lists this clone with a count of one. Other DNA sequences in the same sample also yield this CDR3. The CDR3 is CASSPPGQSAKNIQYF. DNA of the CDR3: TGTGCCAGCTCACCCCCGGGACAGTCGGCCAAAAACATTCAGTACTTC. The genes are TRBV18 and TRBJ2-4; 7 bases align to TRBD1. CDR1 is KGHSH, CDR2 LQKENI, per germline. This CDR3 has 16 residues. The trim removed 3 bases at V and 1 base at J, leaving 6 bases unmatched.

V is TRBV14 and J is TRBJ1-6; 10 bases line up with TRBD1. Looked up from germline, CDR1 is SGHDN and CDR2 is FVKESK. The CDR3 spans 14 residues. With V trimmed by 6 bases and J by 10 bases, 6 bases remained unmatched. In nucleotides, the CDR3 is TGTGCCAGCAGACCTAGGACAGGGGGGTCACCCCTCCACTTT. Translated: CASRPRTGGSPLHF. The full variable domain, rest sourced from reference TRBV14 and TRBJ1-6, is EAGVTQFPSHSVIEKGQTVTLRCDPISGHDNLYWYRRVMGKEIKFLLHFVKESKQDESGMPNNRFLAERTGGTYSTLKVQPAELEDSGVYFCASRPRTGGSPLHFGNGTRLTVT.

The chain carries TRBV5-1 and TRBJ1-5, with 8 bases identical to TRBD1. CDR3 size: 15 residues. Per germline, CDR1 SGHRS and CDR2 YFSETQ. With 0 bases clipped from V and 7 bases from J, the junction kept 6 bases outside the gene matches. The CDR3 region is CASSLGLQGGQPQHF. The CDR3 DNA reads as TGCGCCAGCAGCTTGGGCCTACAGGGGGGACAGCCCCAGCATTTT.

V and J are TRBV14 and TRBJ2-1, with 9 bases matching TRBD1. This CDR3 spans 15 amino acids. J gave up 9 bases and V 2 bases, and 8 bases lay outside the gene matches. CDR1 and CDR2 from the germline V gene are SGHDN and FVKESK. The CDR3 loop is CASSQLGQGFSEQFF. As DNA, the CDR3 is TGTGCCAGCAGCCAACTGGGACAGGGATTTAGTGAGCAGTTCTTC.

The gene calls are TRBV18 and TRBJ2-3; D is unresolved. Trimming cost V 3 bases and J 2 bases, with 9 bases left between them. CDR1 is KGHSH, CDR2 LQKENI, per germline. The CDR3 runs 14 residues. The CDR3 region is CASSPKTDTDTQYF. CDR3 sequence (DNA): TGTGCCAGCTCACCTAAAACTGACACAGATACGCAGTATTTT.

This clone has a handful of counts. This rearrangement joins TRBV11-3 to TRBJ2-7; no clear D. Between the trimmed V and J ends, which lost 4 bases and 6 bases, there was a span of 10 bases. Germline CDR1 reads SGHNT; CDR2 reads YENEEA. This CDR3 has 12 amino acids. Here the CDR3 reads CASSSGLGEQYF. The DNA for the CDR3 is TGTGCCAGCAGCTCAGGTTTGGGCGAGCAGTACTTC.

V and J are TRBV18 and TRBJ2-7, with D possibly matching TRBD2 (5 bases). The V gene's germline CDR1 is KGHSH and CDR2 LQKENI. The CDR3 sequence is 16 residues long. Trimming took 2 bases from V and 2 from J, leaving 16 bases between them. The CDR3 DNA sequence: TGTGCCAGCTCACCATATTCCGCCGGGAACACCTACGAGCAGTACTTC. Its translation: CASSPYSAGNTYEQYF.

V usage is TRBV19 and J usage is TRBJ1-5; 8 nucleotides align to TRBD1. Looked up from germline, CDR1 is LNHDA and CDR2 is SQIVND (reference sequence). This CDR3 comprises 17 residues. The trim removed 7 bases at V and 4 bases at J, leaving 15 bases unmatched. CDR3 coding DNA: TGTGCCAGTACTAGGGGCCGGACAGGGCCTCAAAATCAGCCCCAGCATTTT. Protein sequence: CASTRGRTGPQNQPQHF.

V is TRBV9 and J is TRBJ1-2, with D unclear. CDR1 is SGDLS, CDR2 YYNGEE, per germline. V dropped 4 bases and J dropped 4 bases, with 17 bases sitting between them. The CDR3 runs to 15 residues. The chain's CDR3 is CASSPRDAYPYGYTF. DNA of the CDR3: TGTGCCAGCAGCCCCCGGGATGCATACCCCTATGGCTACACCTTC.

For this clone: One end of the junction fails to match germline, which may point to a read error. J is TRBJ2-1 and V is TRBV6-5; the match to TRBD2 covers 12 bases. Germline V gene lookup returns CDR1 MNHEY and CDR2 SVGAGI. The CDR3 has 13 amino acids. The CDR3 DNA sequence: TGTGCCGGCAGACTAGCGGGAGTGTCTGAGCAGTTCTTC. As protein: CAGRLAGVSEQFF.

The CDR3: CASSYSARQYEQYF. The CDR3 coding sequence is TGTGCCAGCAGTTACTCAGCCCGTCAGTACGAGCAGTACTTC. The chain employs TRBV6-5 and TRBJ2-7; D remains unclear. Germline V gene sequence: CDR1 MNHEY, CDR2 SVGAGI. This CDR3 is 14 amino acids long. The V and J ends lost 0 bases and 4 bases respectively, with 10 bases between them.

This clone appeared once. The gene calls are TRBV7-2 and TRBJ1-1; 8 bases are shared with TRBD1. The CDR3 extends over 19 amino acids. V lost 5 bases, J lost 1 base, and 18 bases stayed unmatched. Germline lookup yields CDR1 SGHTA and CDR2 FQGNSA. The CDR3 DNA sequence: TGTGCCAGCAGCACATACCGAAGAACAGGGGGGAGAGGGAACACTGAAGCTTTCTTT. Translating gives CASSTYRRTGGRGNTEAFF.